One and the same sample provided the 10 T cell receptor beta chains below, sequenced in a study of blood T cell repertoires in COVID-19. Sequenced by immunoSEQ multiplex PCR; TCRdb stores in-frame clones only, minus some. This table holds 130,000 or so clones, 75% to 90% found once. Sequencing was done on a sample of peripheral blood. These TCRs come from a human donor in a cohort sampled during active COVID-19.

The CDR3 region has the DNA TGTGCCAGCAGCGTCACCCCAACCAGGGCTGATACGCAGTATTTT. Translating gives CASSVTPTRADTQYF. V is TRBV9 and J is TRBJ2-3; D is possibly TRBD1 (5 bases). Germline V gene data show CDR1 as SGDLS and CDR2 as YYNGEE. V lost 2 bases and J 6 bases, leaving 16 bases between the germline ends. The CDR3 is 15 amino acids.

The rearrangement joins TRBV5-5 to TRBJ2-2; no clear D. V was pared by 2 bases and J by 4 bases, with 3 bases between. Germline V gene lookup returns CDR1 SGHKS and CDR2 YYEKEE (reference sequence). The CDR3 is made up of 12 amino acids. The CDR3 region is CASSFITGELFF. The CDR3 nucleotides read TGTGCCAGCAGCTTTATCACCGGGGAGCTGTTTTTT.

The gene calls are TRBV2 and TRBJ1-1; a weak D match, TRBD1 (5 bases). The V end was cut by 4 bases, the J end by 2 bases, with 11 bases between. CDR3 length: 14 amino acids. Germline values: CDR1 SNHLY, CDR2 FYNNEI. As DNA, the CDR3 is TGTGCCAGCAGTGCTTTAAGGGGAAACACTGAAGCTTTCTTT. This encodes CASSALRGNTEAFF.

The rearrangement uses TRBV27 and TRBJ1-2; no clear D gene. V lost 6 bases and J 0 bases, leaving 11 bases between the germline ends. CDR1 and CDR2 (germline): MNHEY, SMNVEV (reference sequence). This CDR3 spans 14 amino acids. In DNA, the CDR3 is TGTGCCAGCAGCCCCCGGTCTGCTAACTATGGCTACACCTTC. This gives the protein CASSPRSANYGYTF.

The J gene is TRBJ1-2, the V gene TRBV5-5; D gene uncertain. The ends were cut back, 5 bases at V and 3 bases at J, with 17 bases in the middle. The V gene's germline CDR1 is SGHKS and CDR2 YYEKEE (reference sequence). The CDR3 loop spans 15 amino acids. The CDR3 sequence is CASRGRAGSDYGYTF. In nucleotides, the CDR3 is TGTGCCAGCAGGGGGAGGGCGGGCAGCGACTATGGCTACACCTTC.

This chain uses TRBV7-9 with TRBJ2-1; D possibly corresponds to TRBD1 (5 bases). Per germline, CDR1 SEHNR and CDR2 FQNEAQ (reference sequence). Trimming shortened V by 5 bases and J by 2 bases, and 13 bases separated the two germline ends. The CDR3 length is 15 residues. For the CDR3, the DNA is TGTGCCAGCAGCCCCCAGGACACTCCCTACAATGAGCAGTTCTTC. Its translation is CASSPQDTPYNEQFF.

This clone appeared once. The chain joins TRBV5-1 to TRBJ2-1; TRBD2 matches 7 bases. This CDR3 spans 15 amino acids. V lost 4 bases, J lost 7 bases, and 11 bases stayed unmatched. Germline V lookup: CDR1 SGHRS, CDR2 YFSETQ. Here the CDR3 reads CASSPTGEGLNEQFF. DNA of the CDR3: TGCGCCAGCAGCCCCACCGGGGAGGGTTTGAATGAGCAGTTCTTC.

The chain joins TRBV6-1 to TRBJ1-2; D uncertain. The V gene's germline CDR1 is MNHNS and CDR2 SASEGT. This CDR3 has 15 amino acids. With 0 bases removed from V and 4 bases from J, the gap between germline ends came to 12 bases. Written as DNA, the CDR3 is TGTGCCAGCAGTGAAGCAGTCAGGAACATCTATGGCTACACCTTC. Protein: CASSEAVRNIYGYTF.

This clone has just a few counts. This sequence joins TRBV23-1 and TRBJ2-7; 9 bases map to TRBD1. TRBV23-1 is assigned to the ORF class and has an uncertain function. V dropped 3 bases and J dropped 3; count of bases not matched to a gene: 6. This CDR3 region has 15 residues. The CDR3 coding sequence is TGCGCCAGCAGTCACAAGGGGACAGGGTTCTACGAGCAGTACGTC. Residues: CASSHKGTGFYEQYV.

The CDR3 sequence is CASSPGRFYGYTF. CDR3 DNA: TGTGCCAGTAGTCCGGGAAGGTTCTATGGCTACACCTTC. The chain employs TRBV19 and TRBJ1-2; no definite D call. From germline, CDR1 is LNHDA and CDR2 SQIVND (reference sequence). The CDR3 contains 13 residues. V was trimmed by 5 bases and J by 4 bases, leaving 11 bases between them.